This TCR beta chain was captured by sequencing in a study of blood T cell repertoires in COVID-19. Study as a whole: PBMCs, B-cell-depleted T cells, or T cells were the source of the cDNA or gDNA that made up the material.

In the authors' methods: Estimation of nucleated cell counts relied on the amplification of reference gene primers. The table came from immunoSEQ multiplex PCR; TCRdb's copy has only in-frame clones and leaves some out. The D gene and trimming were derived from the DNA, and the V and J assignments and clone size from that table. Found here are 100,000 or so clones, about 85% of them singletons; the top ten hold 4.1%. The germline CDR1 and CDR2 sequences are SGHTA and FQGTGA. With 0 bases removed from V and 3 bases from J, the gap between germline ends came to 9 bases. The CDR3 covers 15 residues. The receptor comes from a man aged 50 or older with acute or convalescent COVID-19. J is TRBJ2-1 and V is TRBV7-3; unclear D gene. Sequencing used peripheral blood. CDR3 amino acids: CASSLTRSGYNEQFF. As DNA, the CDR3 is TGTGCCAGCAGCTTAACCCGATCAGGCTACAATGAGCAGTTCTTC.